This TCR beta chain was sequenced for a study of blood T cell repertoires in COVID-19. Study at large: Samples came from the United States, Italy and Spain, spanning acute and convalescent COVID-19.

The length of the CDR3 is 13 residues. Deletions cut 4 bases from V and 7 bases from J, with 13 bases between. CDR1 is SGHTA, CDR2 FQGTGA, per germline. Here immunoSEQ multiplex PCR was the method, and the copy in TCRdb shows in-frame clones only, minus some. The sample lists over 70,000 clones, approximately 88% occurring once. The genes are TRBV7-3 and TRBJ1-2; D uncertain. Sequencing used peripheral blood. This TCR was recovered from an elderly woman with acute or convalescent COVID-19. CDR3 sequence reads: CASSSRSHSGYTF. CDR3 DNA sequence: TGTGCCAGCAGCTCTCGGTCCCACAGTGGCTACACCTTC.